These 2 T cell receptor beta chains originate from one sample sequenced in a study of T cell repertoires in cytomegalovirus infection. Each CDR3 protein gets one entry after TCRdb re-called the reads with MiXCR. The data hold 300,000 to 400,000 distinct CDR3 sequences, with approximately 18% observed a single time. Specimen: PBMCs. The origin of the receptors is a human donor in good health (CMV status not recorded). Some clones in this sample may be carry-over from other donors' samples.

The chain employs TRBV28 and TRBJ2-5; unclear D gene. V was trimmed by 6 bases and J by 3 bases, leaving 14 bases between them. CDR3 size: 14 residues. In germline, CDR1 is MDHEN, CDR2 SYDVKM. The CDR3 coding sequence is TGTGCCAGCAGCGGAGTCGGTTGGAAAGAGACCCAGTACTTC. Translating gives CASSGVGWKETQYF. Based on the CDR3 plus reference TRBV28 and TRBJ2-5, the full variable domain is DVKVTQSSRYLVKRTGEKVFLECVQDMDHENMFWYRQDPGLGLRLIYFSYDVKMKEKGDIPEGYSVSREKKERFSLILESASTNQTSMYLCASSGVGWKETQYFGPGTRLLVL.

This chain links TRBV27 with TRBJ2-5; TRBD2 agrees at 9 bases. The CDR3 contains 15 residues. V was clipped by 0 bases and J by 5 bases; unmatched bases: 4. From germline, CDR1 is MNHEY and CDR2 SMNVEV (reference sequence). In DNA form, the CDR3 reads TGTGCCAGCAGTTTATCGCGGGGGACTAGCGAGACCCAGTACTTC. The encoded protein is CASSLSRGTSETQYF.